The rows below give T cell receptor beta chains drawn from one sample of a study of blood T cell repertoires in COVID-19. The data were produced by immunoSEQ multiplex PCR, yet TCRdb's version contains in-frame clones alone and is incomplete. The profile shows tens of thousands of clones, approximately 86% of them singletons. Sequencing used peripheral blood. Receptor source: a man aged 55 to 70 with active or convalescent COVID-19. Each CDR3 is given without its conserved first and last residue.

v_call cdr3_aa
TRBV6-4 ASSAHQRGEEVETQY
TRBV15 ATSRVLWTGGGGYT
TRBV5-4 ASSSRQAGGSEQY
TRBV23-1 ASSQSWDIRTWGYTEAF
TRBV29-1 SVDRGKATEAF
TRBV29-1 SVRNTEAF
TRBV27 ASRDRNRYT
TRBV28 ASSLRREGYGYT
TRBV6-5 ASKNSRDNGYT
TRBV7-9 ASSFPTGLVDTQY
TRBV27 ASSLAGPYNEQF
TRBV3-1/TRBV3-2 ASSARDRGTEAF
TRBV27 ASSLEGAYQETQY
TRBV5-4 ASSPSGPLSEQY
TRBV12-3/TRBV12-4 ASSLLGGNEQF
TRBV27 ASSFGQGVYMNTEAF
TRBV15 ATSRDLAGGDTEAF
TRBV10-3 AIKPDRAGNTIY
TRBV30 AWTRRTTVSGNTIY
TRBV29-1 SVQTGDGNTIY
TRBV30 AWSPDRMTTEAF
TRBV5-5 ATQGGANTEAF
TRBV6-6 ASRQGASYNEQF
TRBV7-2 ASSSLAGPATDTQY
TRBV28 ATGSEMSDYT
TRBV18 ASSPNPAEEKLF
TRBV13 ASSFRQTNQPQH
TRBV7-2 ASSYSTGNQPQH
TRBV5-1 ASSSLAAGENLDIGYT
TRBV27 ASGTHYNEQF
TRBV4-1 ASSRSNLGPGANVLT
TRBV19 ASSNDRTSGANVLT
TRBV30 AWSGDRGEAF
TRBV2 ASSLVLRNTIY
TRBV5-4 ASSLASSSTDTQY
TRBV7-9 ASSSLGQGGSYNEQF
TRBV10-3 AISPGTGIDEKLF
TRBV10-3 AISDPGRASPLH
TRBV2 ASRAGARGYT
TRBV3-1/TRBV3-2 ASSQDRAYEQY
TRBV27 ASSSTGVTEEKLF
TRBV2 ASVGEASQPQH
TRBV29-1 SVVRVRETQY
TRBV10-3 AISESPESSAVYGYT
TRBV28 ASIPSSGDRYTEAF
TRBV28 ASSSTPTGADYGYT
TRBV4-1 ASSQDYTSVETQY